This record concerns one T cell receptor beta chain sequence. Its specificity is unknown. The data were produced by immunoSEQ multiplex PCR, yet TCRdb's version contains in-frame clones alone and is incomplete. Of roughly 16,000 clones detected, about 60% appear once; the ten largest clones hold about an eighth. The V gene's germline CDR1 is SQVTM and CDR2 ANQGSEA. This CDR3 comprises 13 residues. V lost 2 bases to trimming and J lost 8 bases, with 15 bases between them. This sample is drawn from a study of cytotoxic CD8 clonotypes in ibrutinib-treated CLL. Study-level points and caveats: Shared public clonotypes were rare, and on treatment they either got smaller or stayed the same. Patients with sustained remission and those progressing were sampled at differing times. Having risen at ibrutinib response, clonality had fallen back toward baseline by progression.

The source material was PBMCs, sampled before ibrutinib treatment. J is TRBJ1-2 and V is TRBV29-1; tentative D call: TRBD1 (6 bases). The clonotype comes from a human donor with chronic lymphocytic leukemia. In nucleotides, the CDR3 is TGCAGCGTTGAATCCCACTTCAGGGGCGGCTACACCTTC. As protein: CSVESHFRGGYTF.